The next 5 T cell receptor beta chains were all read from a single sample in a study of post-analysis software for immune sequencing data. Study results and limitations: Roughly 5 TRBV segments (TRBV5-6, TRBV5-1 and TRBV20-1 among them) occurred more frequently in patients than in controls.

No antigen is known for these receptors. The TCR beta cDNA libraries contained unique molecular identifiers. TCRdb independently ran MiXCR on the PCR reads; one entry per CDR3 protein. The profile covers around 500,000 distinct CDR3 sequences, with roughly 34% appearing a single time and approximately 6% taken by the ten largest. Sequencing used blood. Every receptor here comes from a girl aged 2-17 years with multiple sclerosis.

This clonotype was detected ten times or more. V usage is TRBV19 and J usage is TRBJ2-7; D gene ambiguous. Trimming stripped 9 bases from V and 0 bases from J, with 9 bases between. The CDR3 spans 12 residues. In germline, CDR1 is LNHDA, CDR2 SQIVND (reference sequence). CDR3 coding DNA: TGTGCCAGCAGTGCCTCCTCCTACGAGCAGTACTTC. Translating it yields CASSASSYEQYF.

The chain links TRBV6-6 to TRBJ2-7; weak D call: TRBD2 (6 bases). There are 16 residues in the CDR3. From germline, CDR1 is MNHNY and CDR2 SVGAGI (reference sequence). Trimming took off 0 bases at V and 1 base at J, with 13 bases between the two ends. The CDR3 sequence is CASSYSSGGESYEQYF. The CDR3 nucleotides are TGTGCCAGCAGTTACTCGTCTGGCGGGGAGTCCTACGAGCAGTACTTC.

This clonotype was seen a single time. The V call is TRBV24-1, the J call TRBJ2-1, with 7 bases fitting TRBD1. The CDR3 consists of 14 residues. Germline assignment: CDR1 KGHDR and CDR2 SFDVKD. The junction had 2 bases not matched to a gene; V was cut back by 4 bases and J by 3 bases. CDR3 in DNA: TGTGCCACCAGTGACCCAGGGGGCTACAATGAGCAGTTCTTC. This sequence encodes CATSDPGGYNEQFF.

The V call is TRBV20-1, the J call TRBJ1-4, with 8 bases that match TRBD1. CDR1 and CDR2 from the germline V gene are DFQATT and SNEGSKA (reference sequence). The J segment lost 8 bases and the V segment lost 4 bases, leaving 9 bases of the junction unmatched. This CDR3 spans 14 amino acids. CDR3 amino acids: CSAIPGGQGEKLFF. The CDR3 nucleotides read TGCAGTGCTATCCCAGGGGGCCAGGGCGAAAAACTGTTTTTT.

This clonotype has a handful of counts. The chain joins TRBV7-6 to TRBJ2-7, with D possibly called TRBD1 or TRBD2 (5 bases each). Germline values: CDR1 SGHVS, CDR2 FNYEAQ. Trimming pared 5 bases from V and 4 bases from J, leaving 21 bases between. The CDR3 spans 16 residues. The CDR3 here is CASSRQNGLYRYEQYF. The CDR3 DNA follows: TGTGCCAGCAGCCGGCAAAATGGACTTTACAGGTACGAGCAGTACTTC. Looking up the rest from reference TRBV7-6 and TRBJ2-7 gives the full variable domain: GAGVSQSPRYKVTKRGQDVALRCDPISGHVSLYWYRQALGQGPEFLTYFNYEAQQDKSGLPNDRFSAERPEGSISTLTIQRTEQRDSAMYRCASSRQNGLYRYEQYFGPGTRLTVT.